This T cell receptor (beta chain) was captured in a study of shared clonotypes between healthy human individuals. Study results and caveats: In this cohort, only blood was sampled, and tissue repertoires likely differ.

The CDR3 is 12 amino acids. V dropped 6 bases and J dropped 3 bases, with 8 bases sitting between them. Germline V gene data show CDR1 as MNHNY and CDR2 as SVGAGI (reference sequence). Several immunoSEQ plates held equal portions of the genomic DNA taken from each subset. Original analysis: Because ImmunoSEQ provided only junction sequences with no quality scores, the filtering differed. Profiled with immunoSEQ multiplex PCR; TCRdb holds only in-frame clones, not every one. V and J calls and clone size are those listed in that table; D and trimming were worked out from the DNA. The sample holds around 720,000 clones, around 73% seen once. This clone was detected a few times. Its specificity is not known.

The clonotype originates from a woman in her twenties or thirties in good health. Sequenced sample: memory CD4+ T cells sorted from blood. Subset described: CD45RA-negative fraction. The chain carries TRBV6-6 and TRBJ1-2; D is undetermined. Here the CDR3 reads CASRRFDYGYTF. The CDR3 DNA reads TGTGCCAGCAGGCGGTTTGACTATGGCTACACCTTC.